This T cell receptor (beta chain) was sequenced during a study of blood T cell repertoires in COVID-19. The table lists this clone with a few counts. The data were produced by immunoSEQ multiplex PCR, yet TCRdb's version contains in-frame clones alone and is incomplete. Of some 19,000 clones in the sample, over 60% were seen once. With 0 bases removed from V and 0 bases from J, the gap between germline ends came to 3 bases. There are 15 residues in the CDR3. The germline V gene has CDR1 MNHEY and CDR2 SMNVEV (reference sequence). This receptor was taken from a man aged 65 to 85 with COVID-19, enrolled during active disease. V and J are TRBV27 and TRBJ2-6; D not certain. Sequenced sample: peripheral blood. As DNA, the CDR3 is TGTGCCAGCAGTTTATCGCGCTCTGGGGCCAACGTCCTGACTTTC. Its protein is CASSLSRSGANVLTF.